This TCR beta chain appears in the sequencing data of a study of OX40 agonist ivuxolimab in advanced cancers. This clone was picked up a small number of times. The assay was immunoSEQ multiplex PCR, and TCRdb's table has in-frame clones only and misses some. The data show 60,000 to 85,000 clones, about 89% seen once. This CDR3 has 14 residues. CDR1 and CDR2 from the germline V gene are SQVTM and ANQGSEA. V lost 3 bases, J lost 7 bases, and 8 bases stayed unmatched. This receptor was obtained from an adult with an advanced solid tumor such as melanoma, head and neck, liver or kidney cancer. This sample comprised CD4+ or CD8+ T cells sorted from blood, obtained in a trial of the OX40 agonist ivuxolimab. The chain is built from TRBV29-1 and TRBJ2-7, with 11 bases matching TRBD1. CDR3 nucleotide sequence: TGCAGCGTTGAGCGGACAGGGGGCGCGGGGGAGCAGTACTTC. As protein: CSVERTGGAGEQYF.